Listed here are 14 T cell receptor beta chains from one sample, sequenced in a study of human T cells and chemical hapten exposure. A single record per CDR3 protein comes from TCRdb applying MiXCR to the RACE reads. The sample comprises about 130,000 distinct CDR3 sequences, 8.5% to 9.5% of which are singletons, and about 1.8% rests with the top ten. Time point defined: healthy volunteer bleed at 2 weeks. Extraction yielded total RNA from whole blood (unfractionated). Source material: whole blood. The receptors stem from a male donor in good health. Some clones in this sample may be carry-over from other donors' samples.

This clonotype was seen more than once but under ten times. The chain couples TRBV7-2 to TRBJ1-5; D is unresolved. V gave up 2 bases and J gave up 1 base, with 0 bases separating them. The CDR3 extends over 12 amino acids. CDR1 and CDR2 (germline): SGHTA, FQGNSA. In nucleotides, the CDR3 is TGTGCCAGCAGCTTAAGCAATCAGCCCCAGCATTTT. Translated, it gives CASSLSNQPQHF.

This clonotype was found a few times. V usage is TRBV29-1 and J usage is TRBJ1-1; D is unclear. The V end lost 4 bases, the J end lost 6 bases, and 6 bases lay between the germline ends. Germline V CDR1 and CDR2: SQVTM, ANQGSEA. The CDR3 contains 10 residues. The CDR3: CSVATAEAFF. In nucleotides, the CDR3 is TGCAGCGTTGCCACAGCTGAAGCTTTCTTT.

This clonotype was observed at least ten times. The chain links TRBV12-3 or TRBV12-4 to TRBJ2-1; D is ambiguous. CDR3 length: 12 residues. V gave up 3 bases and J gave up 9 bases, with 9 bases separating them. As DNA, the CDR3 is TGTGCCAGCAGTTTTACCGTCAGTGAGCAGTTCTTC. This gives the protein CASSFTVSEQFF.

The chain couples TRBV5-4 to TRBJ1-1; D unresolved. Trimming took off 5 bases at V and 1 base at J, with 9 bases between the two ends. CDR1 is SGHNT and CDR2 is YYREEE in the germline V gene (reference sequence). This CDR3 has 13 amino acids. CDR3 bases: TGTGCCAGCAGACATCAACCGAACACTGAAGCTTTCTTT. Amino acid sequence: CASRHQPNTEAFF.

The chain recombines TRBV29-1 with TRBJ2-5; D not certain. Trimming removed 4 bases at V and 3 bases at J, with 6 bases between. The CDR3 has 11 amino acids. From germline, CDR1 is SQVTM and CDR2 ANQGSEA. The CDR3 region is CSVVHEETQYF. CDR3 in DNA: TGCAGCGTTGTTCATGAAGAGACCCAGTACTTC.

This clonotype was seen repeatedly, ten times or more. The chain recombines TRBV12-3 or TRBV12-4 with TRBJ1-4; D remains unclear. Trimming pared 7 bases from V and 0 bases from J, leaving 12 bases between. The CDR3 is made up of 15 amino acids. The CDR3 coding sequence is TGTGCCAGCACTACGGACTGGCCAACTAATGAAAAACTGTTTTTT. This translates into CASTTDWPTNEKLFF.

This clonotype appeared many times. Here the CDR3 reads CASSVSTQTTAFF. The CDR3 nucleotides read TGTGCCAGCAGTGTAAGCACACAAACAACAGCTTTCTTT. The J gene is TRBJ1-1, the V gene TRBV6-4, with D unresolved. CDR1 and CDR2 from the germline V gene are MRHNA and SNTAGT. There are 13 residues in the CDR3. Trimming cost V 4 bases and J 10 bases, with 16 bases left between them.

As DNA, the CDR3 is TGTGCCATCAGTGAGATTAGCGGGGGCTCCTACGAGCAGTACTTC. It yields the protein CAISEISGGSYEQYF. V and J are TRBV10-3 and TRBJ2-7; the match to TRBD2 covers 9 bases. CDR3 length equals 15 residues. The germline V gene has CDR1 ENHRY and CDR2 SYGVKD. V dropped 2 bases and J dropped 0; count of bases not matched to a gene: 2.

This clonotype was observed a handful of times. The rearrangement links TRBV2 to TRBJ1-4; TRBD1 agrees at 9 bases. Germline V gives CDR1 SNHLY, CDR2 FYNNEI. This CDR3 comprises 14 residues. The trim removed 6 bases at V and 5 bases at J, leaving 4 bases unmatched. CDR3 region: CASSTGQGNEKLFF. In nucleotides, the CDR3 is TGTGCCAGCAGCACGGGACAGGGAAATGAAAAACTGTTTTTT.

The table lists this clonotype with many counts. The CDR3: CASSRADSSYNEQFF. CDR3 in DNA: TGTGCCAGCAGCAGGGCAGACAGCTCCTACAATGAGCAGTTCTTC. The rearrangement uses TRBV14 and TRBJ2-1, with D perhaps matching TRBD1 (5 bases). Germline assignment: CDR1 SGHDN and CDR2 FVKESK. The germline V and J ends were trimmed by 5 bases and 0 bases, with 11 bases remaining between them. This CDR3 is 15 amino acids long. Looking up the rest from reference TRBV14 and TRBJ2-1 gives the full variable domain: EAGVTQFPSHSVIEKGQTVTLRCDPISGHDNLYWYRRVMGKEIKFLLHFVKESKQDESGMPNNRFLAERTGGTYSTLKVQPAELEDSGVYFCASSRADSSYNEQFFGPGTRLTVL.

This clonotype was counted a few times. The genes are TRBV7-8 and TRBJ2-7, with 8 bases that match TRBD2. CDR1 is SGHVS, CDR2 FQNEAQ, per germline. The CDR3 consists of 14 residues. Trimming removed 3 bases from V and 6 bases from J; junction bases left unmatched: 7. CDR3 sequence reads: CASSFGTSLVEQYF. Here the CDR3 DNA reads TGTGCCAGCAGCTTTGGGACTAGTCTGGTCGAGCAGTACTTC.

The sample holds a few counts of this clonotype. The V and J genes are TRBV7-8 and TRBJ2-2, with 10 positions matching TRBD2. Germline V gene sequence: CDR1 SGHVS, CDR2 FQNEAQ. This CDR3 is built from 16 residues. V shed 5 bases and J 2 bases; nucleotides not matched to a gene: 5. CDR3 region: CASSDTSGTNTGELFF. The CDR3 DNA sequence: TGTGCCAGCAGCGACACTAGCGGGACCAACACCGGGGAGCTGTTTTTT.

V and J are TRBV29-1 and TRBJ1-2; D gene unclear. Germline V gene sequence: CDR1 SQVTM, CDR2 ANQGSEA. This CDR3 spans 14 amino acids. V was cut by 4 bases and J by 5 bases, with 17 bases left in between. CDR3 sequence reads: CSVVSSGSGYGYTF. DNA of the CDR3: TGCAGCGTTGTCTCCTCGGGCAGTGGGTATGGCTACACCTTC.

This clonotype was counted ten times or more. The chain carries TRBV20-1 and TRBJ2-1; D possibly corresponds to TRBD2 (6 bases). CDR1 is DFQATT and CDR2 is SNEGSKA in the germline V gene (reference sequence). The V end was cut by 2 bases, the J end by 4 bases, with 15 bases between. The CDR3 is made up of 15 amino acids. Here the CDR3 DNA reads TGCAGTGCTAGACTGATGGGAGGCTTTTACAATGAGCAGTTCTTC. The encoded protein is CSARLMGGFYNEQFF.